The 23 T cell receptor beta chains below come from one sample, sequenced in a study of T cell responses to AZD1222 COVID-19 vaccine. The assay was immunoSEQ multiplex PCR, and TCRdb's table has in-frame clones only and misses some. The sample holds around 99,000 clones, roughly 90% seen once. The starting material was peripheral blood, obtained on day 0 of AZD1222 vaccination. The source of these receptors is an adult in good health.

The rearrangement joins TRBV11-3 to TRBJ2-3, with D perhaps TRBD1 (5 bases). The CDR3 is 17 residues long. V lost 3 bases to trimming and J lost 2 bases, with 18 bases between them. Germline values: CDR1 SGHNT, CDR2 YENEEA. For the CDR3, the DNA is TGTGCCAGCAGCTTCGGTTGGGGCCACCGCAACACAGATACGCAGTATTTT. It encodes CASSFGWGHRNTDTQYF.

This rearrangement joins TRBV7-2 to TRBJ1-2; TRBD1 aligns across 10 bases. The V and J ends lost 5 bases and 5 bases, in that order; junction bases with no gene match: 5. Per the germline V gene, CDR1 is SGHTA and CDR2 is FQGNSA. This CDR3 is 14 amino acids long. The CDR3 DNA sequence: TGTGCCAGCAGCCAACGGACAGGGGGATATGGCTACACCTTC. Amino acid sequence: CASSQRTGGYGYTF. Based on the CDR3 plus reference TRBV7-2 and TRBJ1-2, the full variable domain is GAGVSQSPSNKVTEKGKDVELRCDPISGHTALYWYRQSLGQGLEFLIYFQGNSAPDKSGLPSDRFSAERTGGSVSTLTIQRTQQEDSAVYLCASSQRTGGYGYTFGSGTRLTVV.

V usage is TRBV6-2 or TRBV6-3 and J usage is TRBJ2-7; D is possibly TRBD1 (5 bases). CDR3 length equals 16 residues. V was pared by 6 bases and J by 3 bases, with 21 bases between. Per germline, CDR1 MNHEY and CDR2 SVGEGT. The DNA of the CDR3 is TGTGCCAGCAGCCGAGATCTGGGGCAAGGGGTCTACGAGCAGTACTTC. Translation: CASSRDLGQGVYEQYF.

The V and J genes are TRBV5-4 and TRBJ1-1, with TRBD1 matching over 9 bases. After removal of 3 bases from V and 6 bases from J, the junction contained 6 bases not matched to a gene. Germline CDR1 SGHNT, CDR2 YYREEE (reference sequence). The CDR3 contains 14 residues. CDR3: CASSWGGDRAEAFF. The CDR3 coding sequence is TGTGCCAGCAGCTGGGGGGGGGACAGGGCTGAAGCTTTCTTT.

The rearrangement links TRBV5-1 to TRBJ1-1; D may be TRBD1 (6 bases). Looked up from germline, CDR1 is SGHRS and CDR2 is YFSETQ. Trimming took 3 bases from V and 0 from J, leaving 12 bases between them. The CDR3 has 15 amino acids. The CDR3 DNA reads TGCGCCAGCAGCTCAGGGGTAAGGATGAACACTGAAGCTTTCTTT. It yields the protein CASSSGVRMNTEAFF. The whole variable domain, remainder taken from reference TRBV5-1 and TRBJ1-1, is KAGVTQTPRYLIKTRGQQVTLSCSPISGHRSVSWYQQTPGQGLQFLFEYFSETQRNKGNFPGRFSGRQFSNSRSEMNVSTLELGDSALYLCASSSGVRMNTEAFFGQGTRLTVV.

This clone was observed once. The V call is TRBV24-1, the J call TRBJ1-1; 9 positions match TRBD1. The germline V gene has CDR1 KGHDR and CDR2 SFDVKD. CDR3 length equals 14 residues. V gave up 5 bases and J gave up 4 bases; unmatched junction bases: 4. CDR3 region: CATSGRDRATEAFF. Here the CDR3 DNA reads TGTGCCACCAGTGGAAGGGACAGGGCCACTGAAGCTTTCTTT.

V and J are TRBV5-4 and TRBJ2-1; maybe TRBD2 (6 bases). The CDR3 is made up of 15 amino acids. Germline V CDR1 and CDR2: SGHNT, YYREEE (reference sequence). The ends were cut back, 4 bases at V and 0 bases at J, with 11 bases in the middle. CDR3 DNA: TGTGCCAGCAGCCCGGGACTTAGCTCCTACAATGAGCAGTTCTTC. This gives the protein CASSPGLSSYNEQFF.

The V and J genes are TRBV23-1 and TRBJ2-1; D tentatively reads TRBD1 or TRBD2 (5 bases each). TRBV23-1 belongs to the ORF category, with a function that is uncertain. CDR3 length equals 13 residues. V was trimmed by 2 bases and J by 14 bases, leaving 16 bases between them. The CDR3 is CASSQPPDMREFF. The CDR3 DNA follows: TGCGCCAGCAGTCAACCCCCGGACATGCGGGAGTTCTTC.

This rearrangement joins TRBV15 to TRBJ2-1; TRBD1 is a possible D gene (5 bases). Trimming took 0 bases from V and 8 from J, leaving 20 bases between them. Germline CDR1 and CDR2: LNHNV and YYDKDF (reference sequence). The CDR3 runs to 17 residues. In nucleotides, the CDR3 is TGTGCCACCAGCAGAGATTTCGGACAAAGGAGAGTGGATGAGCAGTTCTTC. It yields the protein CATSRDFGQRRVDEQFF.

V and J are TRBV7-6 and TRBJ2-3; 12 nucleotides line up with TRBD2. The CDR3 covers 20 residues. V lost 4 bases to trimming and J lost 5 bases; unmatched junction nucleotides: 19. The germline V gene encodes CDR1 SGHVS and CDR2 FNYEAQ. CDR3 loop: CASSSTVPSGRAGRGDTQYF. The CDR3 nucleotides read TGTGCCAGCAGCTCCACTGTCCCTAGCGGGAGGGCCGGGCGTGGAGATACGCAGTATTTT. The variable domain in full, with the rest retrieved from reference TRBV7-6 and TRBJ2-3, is GAGVSQSPRYKVTKRGQDVALRCDPISGHVSLYWYRQALGQGPEFLTYFNYEAQQDKSGLPNDRFSAERPEGSISTLTIQRTEQRDSAMYRCASSSTVPSGRAGRGDTQYFGPGTRLTVL.

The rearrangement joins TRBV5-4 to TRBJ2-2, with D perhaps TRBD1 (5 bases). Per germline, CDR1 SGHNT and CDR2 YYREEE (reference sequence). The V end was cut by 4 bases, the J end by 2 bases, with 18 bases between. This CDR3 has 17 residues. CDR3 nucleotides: TGTGCCAGCAGCCCGGCCCAATGGACAAGAAACACCGGGGAGCTGTTTTTT. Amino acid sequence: CASSPAQWTRNTGELFF.

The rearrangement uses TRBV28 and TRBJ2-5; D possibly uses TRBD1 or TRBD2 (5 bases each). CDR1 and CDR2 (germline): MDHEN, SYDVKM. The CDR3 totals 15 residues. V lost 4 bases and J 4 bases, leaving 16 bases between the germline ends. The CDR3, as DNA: TGTGCCAGCAGTTCCACGGGAAGCAGGGTAGAGACCCAGTACTTC. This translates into CASSSTGSRVETQYF.

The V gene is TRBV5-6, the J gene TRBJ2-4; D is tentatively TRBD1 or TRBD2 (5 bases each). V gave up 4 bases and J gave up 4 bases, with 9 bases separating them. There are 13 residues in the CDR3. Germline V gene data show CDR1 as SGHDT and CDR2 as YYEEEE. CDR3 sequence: CASSLGPKNIQYF. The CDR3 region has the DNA TGTGCCAGCAGCCTGGGACCGAAAAACATTCAGTACTTC. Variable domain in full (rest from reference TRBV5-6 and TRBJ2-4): DAGVTQSPTHLIKTRGQQVTLRCSPKSGHDTVSWYQQALGQGPQFIFQYYEEEERQRGNFPDRFSGHQFPNYSSELNVNALLLGDSALYLCASSLGPKNIQYFGAGTRLSVL.

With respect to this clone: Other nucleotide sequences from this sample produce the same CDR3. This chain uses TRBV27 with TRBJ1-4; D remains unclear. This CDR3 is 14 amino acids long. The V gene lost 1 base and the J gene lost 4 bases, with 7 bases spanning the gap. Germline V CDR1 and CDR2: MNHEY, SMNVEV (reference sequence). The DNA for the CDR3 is TGTGCCAGCAGTTTATGGGGAGATAATGAAAAACTGTTTTTT. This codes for CASSLWGDNEKLFF.

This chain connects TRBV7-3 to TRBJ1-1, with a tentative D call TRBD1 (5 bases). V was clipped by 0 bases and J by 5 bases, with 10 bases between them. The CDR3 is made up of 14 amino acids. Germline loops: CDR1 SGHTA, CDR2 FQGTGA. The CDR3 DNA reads TGTGCCAGCAGCTTAACCGAGGGGTTTACTGAAGCTTTCTTT. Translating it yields CASSLTEGFTEAFF.

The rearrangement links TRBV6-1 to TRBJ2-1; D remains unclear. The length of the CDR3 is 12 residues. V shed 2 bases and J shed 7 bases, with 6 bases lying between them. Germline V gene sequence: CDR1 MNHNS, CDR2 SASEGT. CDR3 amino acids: CASSEIGNEQFF. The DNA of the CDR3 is TGTGCCAGCAGTGAAATTGGGAATGAGCAGTTCTTC.

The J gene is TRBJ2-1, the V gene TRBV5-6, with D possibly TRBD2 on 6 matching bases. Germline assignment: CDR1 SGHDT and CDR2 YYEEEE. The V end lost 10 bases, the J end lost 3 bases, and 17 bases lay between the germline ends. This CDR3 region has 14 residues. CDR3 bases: TGTGCCCCCGGGCCCCGCGGGAACTACAATGAGCAGTTCTTC. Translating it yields CAPGPRGNYNEQFF. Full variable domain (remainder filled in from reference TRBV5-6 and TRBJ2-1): DAGVTQSPTHLIKTRGQQVTLRCSPKSGHDTVSWYQQALGQGPQFIFQYYEEEERQRGNFPDRFSGHQFPNYSSELNVNALLLGDSALYLCAPGPRGNYNEQFFGPGTRLTVL.

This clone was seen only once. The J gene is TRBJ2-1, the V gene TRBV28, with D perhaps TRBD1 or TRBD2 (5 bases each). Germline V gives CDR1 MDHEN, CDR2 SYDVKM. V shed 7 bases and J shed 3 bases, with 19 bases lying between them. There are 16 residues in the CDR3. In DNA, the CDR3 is TGTGCCAGCACCCAACGAGGGGCACAAAACTACAATGAGCAGTTCTTC. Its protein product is CASTQRGAQNYNEQFF.

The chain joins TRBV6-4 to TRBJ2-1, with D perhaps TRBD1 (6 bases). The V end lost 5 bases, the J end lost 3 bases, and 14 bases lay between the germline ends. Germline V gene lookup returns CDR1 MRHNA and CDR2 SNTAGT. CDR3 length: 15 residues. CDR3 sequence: CASSYRAGLYNEQFF. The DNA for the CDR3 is TGTGCCAGCAGTTACAGGGCGGGTCTCTACAATGAGCAGTTCTTC.

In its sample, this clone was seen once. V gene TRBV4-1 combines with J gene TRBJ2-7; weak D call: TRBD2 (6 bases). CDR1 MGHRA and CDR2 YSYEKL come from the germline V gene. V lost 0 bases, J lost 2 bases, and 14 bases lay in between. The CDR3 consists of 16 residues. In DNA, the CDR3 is TGCGCCAGCAGCCAAGATTGGGGAGGAGCGGCCTACGAGCAGTACTTC. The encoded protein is CASSQDWGGAAYEQYF.

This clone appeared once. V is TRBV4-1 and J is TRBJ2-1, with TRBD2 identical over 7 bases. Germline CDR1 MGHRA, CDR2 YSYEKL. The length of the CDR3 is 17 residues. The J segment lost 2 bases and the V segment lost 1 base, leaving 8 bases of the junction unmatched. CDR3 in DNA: TGCGCCAGCAGCCAAGGTGGTACGGGAGGAACCTACAATGAGCAGTTCTTC. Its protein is CASSQGGTGGTYNEQFF.

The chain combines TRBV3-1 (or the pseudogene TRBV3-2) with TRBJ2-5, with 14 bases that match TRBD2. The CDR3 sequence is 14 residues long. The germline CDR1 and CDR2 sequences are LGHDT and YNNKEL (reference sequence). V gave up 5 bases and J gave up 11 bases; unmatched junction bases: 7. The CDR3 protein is CASSGTSGSVSQYF. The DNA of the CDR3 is TGTGCCAGCAGCGGGACTAGCGGGAGTGTGAGTCAGTACTTC.

CDR3 coding DNA: TGTGCCAGCAGCCCCCAAGGCCGTCACCAAGAGACCCAGTACTTC. Translating gives CASSPQGRHQETQYF. The chain links TRBV9 to TRBJ2-5; D gene uncertain. The CDR3 is 15 amino acids. CDR1 is SGDLS and CDR2 is YYNGEE in the germline V gene. V dropped 4 bases and J dropped 0 bases, with 13 bases sitting between them.